This TCR beta chain was captured in a study of blood T cell repertoires in COVID-19. The overall study: Nucleic acid was either cDNA or gDNA, and it came from T cells, B-cell-depleted T cells, or PBMCs.

The J segment lost 4 bases and the V segment lost 0 bases, leaving 9 bases of the junction unmatched. This CDR3 has 16 amino acids. Germline V CDR1 and CDR2: SGHRS, YFSETQ. Original processing notes: How many nucleated cells were present was estimated from reference gene primer amplification. Clones were sequenced by immunoSEQ multiplex PCR, and TCRdb holds only the in-frame ones, with some missing. Clone size and V and J calls were adopted from that table, with D and trimming inferred from the DNA. The table lists 200,000 to 250,000 clones, 85% to 90% of them singletons, with about 2.2% in the top ten.

The chain uses TRBV5-1 and TRBJ1-1, with 7 bases lining up with TRBD1. This TCR derives from a woman between 45 and 65 years old with acute or convalescent COVID-19. Material: peripheral blood. CDR3 coding DNA: TGCGCCAGCAGCTTGGGGGTAGGGGGCGCTGTCACTGAAGCTTTCTTT. Protein: CASSLGVGGAVTEAFF.